This T cell receptor beta chain comes out of a study of cytomegalovirus exposure and HLA in healthy donors. Whole-study context: Among the roughly 400 donors who were genotyped, roughly 76% fell in the genetic ancestry cluster that is associated with self-reported Caucasian donors.

Vbeta (60) and Jbeta (13) primers were used in the PCR. Assay used: immunoSEQ multiplex PCR; TCRdb lists only in-frame clones, some missing. The sample has roughly 100,000 clones; 69% are singletons. The germline V gene encodes CDR1 LGHNA and CDR2 YNFKEQ. CDR3 length: 14 residues. V lost 7 bases and J 6 bases, leaving 17 bases between the germline ends. Study results and limitations: A previous analysis found most TCR beta V segments productive roughly 90% or roughly 30% of the time. The likely explanation for a cluster of highly shared sequence variants was sequencing artifact.

Details on this clone: The antigen is not known.

The chain recombines TRBV4-2 with TRBJ2-3; D is perhaps TRBD2 (6 bases). This receptor was identified in a man aged 25 to 45 in good health and CMV-seronegative. Sequenced material: PBMCs. CDR3 region: CASTASRGGDTQYF. CDR3 DNA: TGTGCCAGCACAGCAAGTCGTGGGGGGGATACGCAGTATTTT.